This passage covers 8 T cell receptor beta chains from one sample sequenced in a study of blood T cell repertoires in COVID-19. The protocol was immunoSEQ multiplex PCR, while the TCRdb copy is restricted to in-frame clones and leaves out a portion. This table holds 310,000 or so clones, about 91% found once. Sequencing input: peripheral blood. The receptors originated from a man aged 25-45 years with COVID-19, enrolled during active disease.

This chain uses TRBV5-3 with TRBJ2-7; 7 bases agree with TRBD1. TRBV5-3 is treated as an ORF (open reading frame) with a function not yet certain. The CDR3 runs 13 residues. Trimming took 8 bases from V and 1 from J; bases not matched to a gene: 6. CDR3 coding DNA: TGTGCCAGGAAATACAGGGGTTCCTACGAGCAGTACTTC. Residues: CARKYRGSYEQYF.

This clone has more than one count but fewer than ten. V is TRBV6-1 and J is TRBJ2-3, with 10 nucleotides matching TRBD2. V shed 2 bases and J 6 bases; nucleotides not matched to a gene: 8. CDR3 size: 16 residues. CDR1 and CDR2 from the germline V gene are MNHNS and SASEGT. Here the CDR3 DNA reads TGTGCCAGCAGTGAAAGAAGCGGGAGGGCCGGGGATACGCAGTATTTT. It codes for CASSERSGRAGDTQYF.

The chain links TRBV13 to TRBJ1-4; 7 bases align to TRBD1. Losses at the gene ends were 0 bases for V and 2 bases for J; bases not matched to a gene: 6. The CDR3 extends over 17 amino acids. Per germline, CDR1 PRHDT and CDR2 FYEKMQ (reference sequence). CDR3 sequence (DNA): TGTGCCAGCAGCTTAGGGACAGGGCGGACGACTAATGAAAAACTGTTTTTT. As protein: CASSLGTGRTTNEKLFF.

CDR3 DNA: TGCGCCAGCAGAGGGACTCAGGAAGCTTTCTTT. This codes for CASRGTQEAFF. The V gene is TRBV5-1, the J gene TRBJ1-1, with TRBD1 as a possible D gene (5 bases). Trimming left V 5 bases short and J 8 bases short, with 10 bases between. Per the germline V gene, CDR1 is SGHRS and CDR2 is YFSETQ. CDR3 length: 11 amino acids.

This chain joins TRBV2 and TRBJ1-5; TRBD1 matches at 10 bases. Per the germline V gene, CDR1 is SNHLY and CDR2 is FYNNEI. V lost 6 bases, J lost 5 bases, and 4 bases stayed unmatched. The CDR3 loop spans 14 amino acids. The DNA of the CDR3 is TGTGCCAGCAGCGGGGACAGGGGCTATCAGCCCCAGCATTTT. Its protein is CASSGDRGYQPQHF.

This chain connects TRBV13 to TRBJ1-6, with D tentatively TRBD1 (6 bases). V was trimmed by 0 bases and J by 5 bases, leaving 14 bases between them. The CDR3 runs 17 residues. Germline V gene data show CDR1 as PRHDT and CDR2 as FYEKMQ (reference sequence). The CDR3 nucleotides are TGTGCCAGCAGCTTAGGCCTAAGTGAGGGGGATAATTCACCCCTCCACTTT. Amino acid sequence: CASSLGLSEGDNSPLHF.

The rearrangement links TRBV19 to TRBJ1-5; maybe TRBD1 (5 bases). V dropped 7 bases and J dropped 6 bases, with 13 bases sitting between them. There are 13 residues in the CDR3. CDR1 and CDR2 from the germline V gene are LNHDA and SQIVND (reference sequence). This CDR3 reads CASTQGVVQPQHF. CDR3 in DNA: TGTGCCAGTACGCAGGGCGTAGTTCAGCCCCAGCATTTT.

This chain uses TRBV3-1 (or the pseudogene TRBV3-2) with TRBJ2-7; TRBD2 aligns across 8 bases. J gave up 4 bases and V 3 bases, and 8 bases lay outside the gene matches. The CDR3 sequence is 15 residues long. Looked up from germline, CDR1 is LGHDT and CDR2 is YNNKEL (reference sequence). This chain's CDR3 is CASSHRSGSRYEQYF. DNA of the CDR3: TGTGCCAGCAGCCACCGCAGCGGGAGTAGGTACGAGCAGTACTTC.